The text below deals with one T cell receptor beta chain. 13 Jbeta primers and 60 Vbeta primers were used for the PCR. Method: immunoSEQ multiplex PCR; TCRdb's copy keeps in-frame clones and lacks some. This table holds roughly 150,000 clones, roughly 84% found once. The sample originates from a study of cytomegalovirus exposure and HLA in healthy donors. The CDR3 totals 15 residues. Trimming at V came to 5 bases and at J to 7 bases, leaving 4 bases not matched to a gene. Germline CDR1 reads SGHTA; CDR2 reads FQGTGA. Material for sequencing was PBMCs. The sequence came from a boy under 10 years old in good health and CMV-seronegative. This chain uses TRBV7-3 with TRBJ2-1, with 14 bases that match TRBD2. The CDR3 spells CASSKTSGGANEQFF. In DNA, the CDR3 is TGTGCCAGCAGCAAGACTAGCGGGGGGGCTAATGAGCAGTTCTTC.